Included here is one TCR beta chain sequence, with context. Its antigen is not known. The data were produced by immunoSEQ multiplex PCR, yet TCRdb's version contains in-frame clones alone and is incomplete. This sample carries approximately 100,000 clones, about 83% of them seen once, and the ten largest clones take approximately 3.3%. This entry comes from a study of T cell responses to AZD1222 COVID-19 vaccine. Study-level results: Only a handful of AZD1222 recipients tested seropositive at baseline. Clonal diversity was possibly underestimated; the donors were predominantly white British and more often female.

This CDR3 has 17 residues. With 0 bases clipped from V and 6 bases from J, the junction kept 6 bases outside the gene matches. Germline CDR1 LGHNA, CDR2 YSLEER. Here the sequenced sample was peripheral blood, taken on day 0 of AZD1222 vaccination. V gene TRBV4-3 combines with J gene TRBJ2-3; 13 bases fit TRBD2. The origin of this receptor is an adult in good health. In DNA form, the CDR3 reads TGCGCCAGCAGCCAAGATTCTACTAGCGGGGGGGAGGATACGCAGTATTTT. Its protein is CASSQDSTSGGEDTQYF.